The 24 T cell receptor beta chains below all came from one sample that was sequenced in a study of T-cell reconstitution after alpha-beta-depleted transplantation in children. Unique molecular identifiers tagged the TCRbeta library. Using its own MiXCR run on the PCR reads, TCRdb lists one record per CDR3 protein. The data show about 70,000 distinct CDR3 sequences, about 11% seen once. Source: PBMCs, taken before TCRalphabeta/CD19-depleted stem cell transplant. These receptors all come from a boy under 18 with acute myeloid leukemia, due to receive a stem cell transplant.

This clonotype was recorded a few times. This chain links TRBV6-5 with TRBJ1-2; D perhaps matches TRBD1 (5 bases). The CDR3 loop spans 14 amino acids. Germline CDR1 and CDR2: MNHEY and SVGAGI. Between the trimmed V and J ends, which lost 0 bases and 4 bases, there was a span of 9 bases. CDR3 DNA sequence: TGTGCCAGCAGTTACTCAACAGGTGCCTATGGCTACACCTTC. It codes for CASSYSTGAYGYTF.

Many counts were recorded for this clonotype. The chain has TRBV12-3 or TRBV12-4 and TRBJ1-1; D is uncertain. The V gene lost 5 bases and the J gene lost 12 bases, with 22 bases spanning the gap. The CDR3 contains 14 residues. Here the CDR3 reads CASSDPGSARMTFF. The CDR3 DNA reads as TGTGCCAGCAGTGACCCCGGTTCGGCGCGAATGACTTTCTTT.

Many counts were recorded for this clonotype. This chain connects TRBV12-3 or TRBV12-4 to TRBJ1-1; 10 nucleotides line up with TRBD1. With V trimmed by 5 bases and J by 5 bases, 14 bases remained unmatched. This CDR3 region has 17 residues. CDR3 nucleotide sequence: TGTGCCAGCAGTCTCTATGGGGGGGGACAGGGGTTTACTGAAGCTTTCTTT. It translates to CASSLYGGGQGFTEAFF.

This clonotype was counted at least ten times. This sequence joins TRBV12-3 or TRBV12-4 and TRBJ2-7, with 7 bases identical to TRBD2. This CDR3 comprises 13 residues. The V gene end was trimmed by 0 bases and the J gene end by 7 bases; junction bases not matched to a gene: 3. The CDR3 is CASSLAGGAEQYF. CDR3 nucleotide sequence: TGTGCCAGCAGTTTAGCGGGAGGGGCTGAGCAGTACTTC.

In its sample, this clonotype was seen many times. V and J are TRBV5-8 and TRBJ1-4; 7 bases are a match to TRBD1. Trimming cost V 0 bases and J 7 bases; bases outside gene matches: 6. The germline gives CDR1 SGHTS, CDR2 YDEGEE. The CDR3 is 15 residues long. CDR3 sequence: CASSLAQGVGEKLFF. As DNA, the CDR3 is TGTGCCAGCAGCTTGGCGCAGGGGGTGGGTGAAAAACTGTTTTTT.

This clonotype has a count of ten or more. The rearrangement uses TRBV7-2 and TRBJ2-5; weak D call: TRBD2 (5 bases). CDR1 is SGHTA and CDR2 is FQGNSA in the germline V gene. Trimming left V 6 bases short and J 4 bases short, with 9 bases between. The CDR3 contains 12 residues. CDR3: CASRSRVETQYF. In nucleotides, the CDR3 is TGTGCCAGCAGATCGCGGGTAGAGACCCAGTACTTC.

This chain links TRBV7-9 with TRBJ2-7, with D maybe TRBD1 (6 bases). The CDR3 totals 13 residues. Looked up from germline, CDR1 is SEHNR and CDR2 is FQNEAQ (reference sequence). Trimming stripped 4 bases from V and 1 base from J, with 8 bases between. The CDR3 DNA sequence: TGTGCCAGCAGCTACGGGACATCCTACGAGCAGTACGTC. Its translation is CASSYGTSYEQYV.

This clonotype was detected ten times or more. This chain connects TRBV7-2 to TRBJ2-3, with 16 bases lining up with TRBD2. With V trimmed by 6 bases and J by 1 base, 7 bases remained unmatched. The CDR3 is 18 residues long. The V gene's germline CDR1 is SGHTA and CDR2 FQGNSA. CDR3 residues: CASRPPGLAGGGTDTQYF. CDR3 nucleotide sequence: TGTGCCAGCAGACCCCCGGGACTAGCGGGAGGGGGCACAGATACGCAGTATTTT.

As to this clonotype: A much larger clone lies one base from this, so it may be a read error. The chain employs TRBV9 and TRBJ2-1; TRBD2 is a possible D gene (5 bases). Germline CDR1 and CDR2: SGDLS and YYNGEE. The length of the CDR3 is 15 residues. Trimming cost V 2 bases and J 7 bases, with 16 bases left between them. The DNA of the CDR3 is TGTGCCAGCAGCGTCTCCTCGATCCCGGGAAATGAGCAGTTCTTC. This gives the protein CASSVSSIPGNEQFF. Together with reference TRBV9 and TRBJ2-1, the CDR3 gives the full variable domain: DSGVTQTPKHLITATGQRVTLRCSPRSGDLSVYWYQQSLDQGLQFLIQYYNGEERAKGNILERFSAQQFPDLHSELNLSSLELGDSALYFCASSVSSIPGNEQFFGPGTRLTVL.

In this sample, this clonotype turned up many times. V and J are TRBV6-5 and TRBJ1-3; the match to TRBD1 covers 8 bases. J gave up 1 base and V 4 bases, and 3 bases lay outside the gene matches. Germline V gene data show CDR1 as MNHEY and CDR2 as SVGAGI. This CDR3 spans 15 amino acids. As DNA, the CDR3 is TGTGCCAGCAGTTGGCGACAGGGGTCTGGAAACACCATATATTTT. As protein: CASSWRQGSGNTIYF.

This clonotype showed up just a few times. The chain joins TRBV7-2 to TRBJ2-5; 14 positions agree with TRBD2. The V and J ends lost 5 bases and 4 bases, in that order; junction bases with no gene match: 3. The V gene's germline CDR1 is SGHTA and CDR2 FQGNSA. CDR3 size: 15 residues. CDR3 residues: CASSTGLAGAETQYF. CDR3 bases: TGTGCCAGCAGCACGGGACTAGCGGGAGCAGAGACCCAGTACTTC.

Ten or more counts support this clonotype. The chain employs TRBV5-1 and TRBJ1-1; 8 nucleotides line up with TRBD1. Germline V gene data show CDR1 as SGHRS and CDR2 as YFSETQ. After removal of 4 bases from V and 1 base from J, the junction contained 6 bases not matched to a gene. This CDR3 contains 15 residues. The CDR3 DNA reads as TGCGCCAGCAGCCTCAGGACAGGGACGAACACTGAAGCTTTCTTT. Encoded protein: CASSLRTGTNTEAFF.

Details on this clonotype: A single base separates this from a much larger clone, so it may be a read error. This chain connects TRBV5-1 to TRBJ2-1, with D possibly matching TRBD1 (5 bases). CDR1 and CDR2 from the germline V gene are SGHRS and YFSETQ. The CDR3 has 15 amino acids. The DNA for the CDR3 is TGCGCCAGCAGCTTGGAGACAGACCCCTACAATGGGCAGTTCTTC. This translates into CASSLETDPYNGQFF.

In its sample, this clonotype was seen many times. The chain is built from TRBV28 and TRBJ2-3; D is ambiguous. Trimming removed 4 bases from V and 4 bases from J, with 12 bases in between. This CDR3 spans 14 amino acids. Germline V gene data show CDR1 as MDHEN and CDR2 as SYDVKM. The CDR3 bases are TGTGCCAGCAGTTCGCAGACGAAGGCAGATACGCAGTATTTT. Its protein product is CASSSQTKADTQYF.

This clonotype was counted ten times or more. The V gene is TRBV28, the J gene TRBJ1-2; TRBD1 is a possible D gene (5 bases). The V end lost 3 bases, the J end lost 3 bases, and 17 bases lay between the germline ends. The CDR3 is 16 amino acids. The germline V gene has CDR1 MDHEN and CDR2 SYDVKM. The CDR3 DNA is TGTGCCAGCAGTTTTCGGGGGAGGCCCCTTCACTATGGCTACACCTTC. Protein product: CASSFRGRPLHYGYTF.

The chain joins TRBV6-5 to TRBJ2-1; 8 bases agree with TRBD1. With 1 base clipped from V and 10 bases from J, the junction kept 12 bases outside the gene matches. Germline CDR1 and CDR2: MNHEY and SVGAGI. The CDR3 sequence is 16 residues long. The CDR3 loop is CASSYWGTGLESEQFF. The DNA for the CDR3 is TGTGCCAGCAGTTACTGGGGGACAGGCCTTGAGTCAGAGCAGTTCTTC.

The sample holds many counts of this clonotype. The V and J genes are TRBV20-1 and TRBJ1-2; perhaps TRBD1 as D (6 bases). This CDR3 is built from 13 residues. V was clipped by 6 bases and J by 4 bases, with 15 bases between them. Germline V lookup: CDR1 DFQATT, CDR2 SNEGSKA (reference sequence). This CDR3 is CSAHPTGSYGYTF. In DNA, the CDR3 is TGCAGTGCCCACCCGACAGGCTCCTATGGCTACACCTTC.

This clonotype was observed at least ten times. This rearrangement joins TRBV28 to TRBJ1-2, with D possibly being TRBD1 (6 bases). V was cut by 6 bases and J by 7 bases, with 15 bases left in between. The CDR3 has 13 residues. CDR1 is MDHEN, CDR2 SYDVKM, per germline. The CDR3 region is CASRRHQGGGYTF. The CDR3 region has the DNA TGTGCCAGCAGGCGACACCAAGGGGGTGGCTACACCTTC.

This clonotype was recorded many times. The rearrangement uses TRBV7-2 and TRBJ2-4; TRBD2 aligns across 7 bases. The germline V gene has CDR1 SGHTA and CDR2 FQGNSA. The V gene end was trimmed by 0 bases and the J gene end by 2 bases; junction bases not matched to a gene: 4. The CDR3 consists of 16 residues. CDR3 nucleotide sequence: TGTGCCAGCAGCTTAGCTGGGACTATGACCAAAAACATTCAGTACTTC. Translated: CASSLAGTMTKNIQYF. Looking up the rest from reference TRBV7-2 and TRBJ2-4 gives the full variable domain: GAGVSQSPSNKVTEKGKDVELRCDPISGHTALYWYRQSLGQGLEFLIYFQGNSAPDKSGLPSDRFSAERTGGSVSTLTIQRTQQEDSAVYLCASSLAGTMTKNIQYFGAGTRLSVL.

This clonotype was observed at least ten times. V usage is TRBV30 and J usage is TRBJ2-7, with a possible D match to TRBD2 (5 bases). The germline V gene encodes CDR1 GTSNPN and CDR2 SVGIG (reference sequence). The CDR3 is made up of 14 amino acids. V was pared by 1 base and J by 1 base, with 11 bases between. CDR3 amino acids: CAWSEGPGSYEQYF. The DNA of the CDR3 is TGTGCCTGGAGTGAAGGACCGGGGTCCTACGAGCAGTACTTC.

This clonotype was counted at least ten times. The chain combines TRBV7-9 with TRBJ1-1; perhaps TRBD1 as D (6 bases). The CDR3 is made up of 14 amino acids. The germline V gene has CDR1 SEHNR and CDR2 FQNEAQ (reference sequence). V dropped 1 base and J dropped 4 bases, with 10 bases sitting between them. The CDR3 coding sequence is TGTGCCAGCAGCTTAGGAGGGGGTCCCACTGAAGCTTTCTTT. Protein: CASSLGGGPTEAFF.

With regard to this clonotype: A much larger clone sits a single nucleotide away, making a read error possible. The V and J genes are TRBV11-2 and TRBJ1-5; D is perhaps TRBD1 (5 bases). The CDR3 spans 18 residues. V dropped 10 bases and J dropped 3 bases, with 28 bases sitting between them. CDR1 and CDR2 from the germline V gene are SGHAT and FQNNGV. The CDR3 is CAISFFGSGGLNNQPQHF. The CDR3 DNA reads TGTGCCATCAGTTTCTTCGGTAGCGGGGGACTGAACAATCAGCCCCAGCATTTT. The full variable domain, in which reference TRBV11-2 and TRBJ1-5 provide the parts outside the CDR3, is EAGVAQSPRYKIIEKRQSVAFWCNPISGHATLYWYQQILGQGPKLLIQFQNNGVVDDSQLPKDRFSAERLKGVDSTLKIQPAKLEDSAVYLCAISFFGSGGLNNQPQHFGDGTRLSIL.

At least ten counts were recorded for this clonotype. The CDR3 DNA reads as TGCGCCAGCAGCTCTGGGACGACGAGGCAAGAGACCCAGTACTTC. Amino acids: CASSSGTTRQETQYF. The chain has TRBV5-1 and TRBJ2-5; perhaps D is TRBD1 or TRBD2 (5 bases each). The CDR3 has 15 amino acids. Trimming pared 3 bases from V and 2 bases from J, leaving 14 bases between. The germline V gene encodes CDR1 SGHRS and CDR2 YFSETQ.

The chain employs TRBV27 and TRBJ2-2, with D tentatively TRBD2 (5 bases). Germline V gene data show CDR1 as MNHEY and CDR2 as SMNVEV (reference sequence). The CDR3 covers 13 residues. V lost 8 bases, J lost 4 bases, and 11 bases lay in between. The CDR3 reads CASPGRGTGELFF. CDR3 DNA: TGTGCCAGCCCGGGCCGGGGCACCGGGGAGCTGTTTTTT.